This T cell receptor (beta chain) was observed in a study of OX40 agonist ivuxolimab in advanced cancers. CDR1 is MNHNY, CDR2 SVGAGI, per germline (reference sequence). J lost 1 base, V lost 2 bases, and 0 bases had no gene match. The CDR3 contains 14 residues. Whole-study findings and limits: There were also nonresponders showing low normalized T-cell clonal expansion.

With regard to this clone: Its specificity is unknown.

TCRdb keeps only in-frame clones here, not all; method: immunoSEQ multiplex PCR. The data show approximately 80,000 clones, about 91% seen once. The receptor was isolated from an adult with an advanced solid tumor such as melanoma, head and neck, liver or kidney cancer. The genes are TRBV6-6 and TRBJ2-3; TRBD2 matches at 7 bases. The sequences come from CD4+ or CD8+ T cells sorted from blood, collected in a trial of the OX40 agonist ivuxolimab. The chain's CDR3 is CASSYRGGTDTQYF. CDR3 sequence (DNA): TGTGCCAGCAGTTACCGGGGGGGCACAGATACGCAGTATTTT.